The entry that follows covers one TCR beta chain sequence. Its specificity is unknown. These data are taken from a study of cytomegalovirus exposure and HLA in healthy donors. Findings and caveats of the study: The authors assumed roughly uniform sequencing depth across donors for presence/absence analyses. Among the sequence variants, a highly shared cluster was likely an artifact of sequencing. Later, an analysis found that common viral pathogens appeared to be linked with several of the most significant clusters. The authors confirmed in vitro that three CMV-associated chains were specific for CMV antigens.

The CDR3 totals 14 residues. V was clipped by 6 bases and J by 5 bases; unmatched bases: 6. Germline-derived CDR1 and CDR2 are MNHEY and SMNVEV (reference sequence). 60 Vbeta and 13 Jbeta primers were used in PCR. This table comes from immunoSEQ multiplex PCR, and its TCRdb copy is limited to in-frame clones, with some not included. Of about 150,000 clones detected, about 76% appear once; the ten largest clones hold around 7.2%. Sequenced input: PBMCs. The chain joins TRBV27 to TRBJ2-1; 8 nucleotides line up with TRBD2. The TCR was taken from a man aged 25-45 years in good health and CMV-seropositive. This chain's CDR3 is CASRPGLGDNEQFF. DNA of the CDR3: TGTGCCAGCAGACCGGGACTAGGGGACAATGAGCAGTTCTTC.